This TCR beta chain was sequenced for a study of CD8+ T cells in alopecia areata. Study-wide background: Treatment of the treated patients consisted of oral tofacitinib, 5 to 10 mg twice daily. The protocol delivered tofacitinib for 6 to 18 months, then withdrew it for 6 months. Whole-study results and caveats: Scalp clonality and expanded CD8+ clones among the top 100 showed significant decreases with tofacitinib.

Extracted RNA was reverse transcribed, and the resulting cDNA served as sequencing template. TCRdb's table, derived via immunoSEQ multiplex PCR, lists solely in-frame clones and lacks some. Among roughly 110,000 clones listed, 84% were seen once. Germline assignment: CDR1 SGDLS and CDR2 YYNGEE. The length of the CDR3 is 12 residues. The germline V and J ends were trimmed by 4 bases and 3 bases, with 7 bases remaining between them. Specified treatment: oral pan-JAK inhibitor, 5-10 mg twice daily. Lesional scalp punch biopsies and peripheral blood came from alopecia areata patients. This clone was observed a single time. Its specificity is not known.

V gene TRBV9 combines with J gene TRBJ1-1; possibly TRBD1 for D (5 bases). The sequencing used CD8+ T cells sorted from blood, collected at week 24, from a patient treated with tofacitinib. The receptor comes from a human donor with alopecia areata. CDR3 DNA: TGTGCCAGCAGCAGCAGGGACACTGAAGCTTTCTTT. Its translation is CASSSRDTEAFF.